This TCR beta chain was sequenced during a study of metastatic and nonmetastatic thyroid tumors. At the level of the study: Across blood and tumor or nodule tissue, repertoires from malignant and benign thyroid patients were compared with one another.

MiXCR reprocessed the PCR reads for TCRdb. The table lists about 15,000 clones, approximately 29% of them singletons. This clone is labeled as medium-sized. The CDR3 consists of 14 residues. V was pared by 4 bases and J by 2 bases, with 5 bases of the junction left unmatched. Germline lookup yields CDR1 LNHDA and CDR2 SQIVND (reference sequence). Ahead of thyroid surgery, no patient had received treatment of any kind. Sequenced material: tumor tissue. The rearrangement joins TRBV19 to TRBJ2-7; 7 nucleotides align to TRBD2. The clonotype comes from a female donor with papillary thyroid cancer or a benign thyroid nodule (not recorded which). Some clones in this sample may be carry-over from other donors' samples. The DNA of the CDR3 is TGTGCCAGTAGTAGAGCTAGCGGTCCCTACGAGCAGTACTTC. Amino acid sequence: CASSRASGPYEQYF.